Described below is a single TCR beta chain sequence and its context. This clonotype was counted only a few times. Its cognate antigen has yet to be identified. No base qualities exist here, and no much larger clone lies one base off it. Including cysteine and phenylalanine, the CDR3 has 13 amino acids. Left in the record is the CDR3 DNA by itself, 39 bases read in frame from the first base. The germline V gene sets CDR1 to SQVTM and CDR2 to ANQGSEA. V was cut back by 6 bases and J by 2 bases, leaving a gap of 13 bases between them. The sample comes from a study of chronic HIV infection and antiretroviral therapy (dated by TCRdb to between 2014 and 2017). Libraries were built with 5' RACE. The sequencing machine was an Illumina MiSeq. Through fastp at Q25 and MiXCR, TCRdb rebuilt clones from the public reads, retaining in-frame beta chains. Entries are consolidated by CDR3 protein sequence, retaining the most common genes and DNA. The sample profile shows approximately 40,000 distinct CDR3 sequences; about 7.4% of them were found once. Roughly 2.8% of the sample belongs to the ten largest clones.

Sequencing was performed on peripheral blood. The V and J segments used are TRBV29-1 and TRBJ1-1, and perhaps TRBD1 as D gene, on 6 matching bases. The sequence derives from an adult who had HIV and had not received antiretroviral therapy, or was an uninfected healthy control (not recorded which). The CDR3 reads as follows: CSVNGQFNTEAFF. The nucleotide sequence is TGCAGCGTAAACGGACAGTTTAACACTGAAGCTTTCTTT.